This T cell receptor (beta chain) was retrieved from a study of persistence of HIV-infected CD4 T cells. On the study more broadly: Multiple blood draws of up to 180 mL, except a couple of donors with single leukapheresis. Whole-study results and caveats: Compared with CD3/CD28-stimulated cells, CMV- and Gag-responding cells showed lower TCRbeta richness. Degenerate expanded CDR3beta sequences were enriched among CMV- and Gag-responding cells.

This clone showed up just once. The antigen is unknown. Sequencing used immunoSEQ version 4 in survey mode. Each sample used up to about 1 ug genomic DNA diluted to approximately 9 ng/uL. Method: immunoSEQ multiplex PCR; TCRdb's copy keeps in-frame clones and lacks some. The table has fewer than 40,000 clones, more than 75% seen once. The ends were cut back, 2 bases at V and 6 bases at J, with 10 bases in the middle. The CDR3 length is 14 residues. The germline V gene encodes CDR1 MDHEN and CDR2 SYDVKM. Lysates of CMV-infected fibroblasts at about 10 ug/mL stimulated these cells. CD40L/CD69 double-negative CD45RO-high memory CD4+ T cells were collected.

The source was CD4+ T cells sorted from PBMCs after approximately 19-hour stimulation, collected from a patient who received antiretroviral therapy. This sequence was found in an adult woman with HIV who was CMV-seropositive. This rearrangement joins TRBV28 to TRBJ1-4; D is uncertain. The CDR3 DNA reads TGTGCCAGCAGTTTACCCTCCGATCATGAAAAACTGTTTTTT. Protein: CASSLPSDHEKLFF.